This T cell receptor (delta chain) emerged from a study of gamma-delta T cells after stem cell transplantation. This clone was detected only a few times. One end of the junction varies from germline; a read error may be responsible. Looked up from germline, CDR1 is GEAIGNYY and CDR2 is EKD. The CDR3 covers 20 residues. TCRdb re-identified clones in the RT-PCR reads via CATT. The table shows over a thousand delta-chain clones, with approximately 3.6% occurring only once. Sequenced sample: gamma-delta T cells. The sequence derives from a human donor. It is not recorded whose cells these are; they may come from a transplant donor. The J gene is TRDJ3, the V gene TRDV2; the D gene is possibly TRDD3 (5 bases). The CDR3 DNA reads TGCGCCTGTGACACCGCTGGGAGATACTCATCATCCTGGGACACCCGACAGATGTTTTTC. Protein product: CACDTAGRYSSSWDTRQMFF.